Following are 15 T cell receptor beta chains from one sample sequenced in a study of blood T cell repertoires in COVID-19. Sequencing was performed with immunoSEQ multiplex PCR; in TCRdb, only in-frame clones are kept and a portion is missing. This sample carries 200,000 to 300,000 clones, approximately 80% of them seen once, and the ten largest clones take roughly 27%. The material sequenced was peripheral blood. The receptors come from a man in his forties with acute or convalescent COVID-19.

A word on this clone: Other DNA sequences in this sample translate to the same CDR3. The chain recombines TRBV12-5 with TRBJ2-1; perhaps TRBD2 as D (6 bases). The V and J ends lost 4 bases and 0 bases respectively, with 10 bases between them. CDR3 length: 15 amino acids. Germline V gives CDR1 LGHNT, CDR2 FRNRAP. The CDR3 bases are TGTGCTAGTGGTTGGGGACTCGGCTCCTACAATGAGCAGTTCTTC. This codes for CASGWGLGSYNEQFF.

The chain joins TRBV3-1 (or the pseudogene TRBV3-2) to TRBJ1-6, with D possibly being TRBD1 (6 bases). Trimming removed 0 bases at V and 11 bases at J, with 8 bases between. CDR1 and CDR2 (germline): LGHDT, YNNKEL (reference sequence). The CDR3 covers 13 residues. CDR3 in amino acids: CASSQEQGTPLHF. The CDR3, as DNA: TGTGCCAGCAGCCAAGAGCAGGGGACACCCCTCCACTTT.

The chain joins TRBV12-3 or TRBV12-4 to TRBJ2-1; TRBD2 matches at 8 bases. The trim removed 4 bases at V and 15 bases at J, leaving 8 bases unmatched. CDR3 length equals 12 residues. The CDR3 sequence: CASSSFGTSGFF. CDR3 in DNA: TGTGCCAGCAGTTCTTTCGGGACTAGTGGGTTCTTC.

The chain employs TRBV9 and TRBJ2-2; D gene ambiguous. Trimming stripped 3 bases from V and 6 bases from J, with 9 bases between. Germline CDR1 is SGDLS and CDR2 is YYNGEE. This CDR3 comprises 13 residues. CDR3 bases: TGTGCCAGCAGCGACGGGTCTTCCGGGGAGCTGTTTTTT. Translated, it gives CASSDGSSGELFF.

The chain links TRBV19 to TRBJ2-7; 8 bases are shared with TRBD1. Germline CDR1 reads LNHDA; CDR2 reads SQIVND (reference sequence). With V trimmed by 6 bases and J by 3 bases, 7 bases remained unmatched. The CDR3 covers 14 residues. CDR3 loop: CASRRDRWSYEQYF. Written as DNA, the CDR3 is TGTGCCAGTAGGAGGGACAGGTGGAGCTACGAGCAGTACTTC.

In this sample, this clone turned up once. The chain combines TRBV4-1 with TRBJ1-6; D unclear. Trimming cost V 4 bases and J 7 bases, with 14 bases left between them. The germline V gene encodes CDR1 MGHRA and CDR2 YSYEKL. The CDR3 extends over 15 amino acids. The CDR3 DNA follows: TGCGCCAGCAGCCGGGTTAAAGAGGGCAATTCACCCCTCCACTTT. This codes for CASSRVKEGNSPLHF.

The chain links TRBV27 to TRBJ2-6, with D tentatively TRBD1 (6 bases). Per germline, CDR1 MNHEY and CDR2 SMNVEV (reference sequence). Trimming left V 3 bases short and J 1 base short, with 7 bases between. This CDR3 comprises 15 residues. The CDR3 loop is CASSFTGSGANVLTF. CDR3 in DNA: TGTGCCAGCAGTTTTACAGGGTCTGGGGCCAACGTCCTGACTTTC.

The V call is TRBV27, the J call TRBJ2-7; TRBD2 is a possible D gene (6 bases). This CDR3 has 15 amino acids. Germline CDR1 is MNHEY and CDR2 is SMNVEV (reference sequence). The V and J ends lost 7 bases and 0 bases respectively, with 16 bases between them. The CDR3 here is CASKIGRGFSYEQYF. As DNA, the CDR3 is TGTGCCAGCAAAATAGGGCGGGGTTTCTCCTACGAGCAGTACTTC.

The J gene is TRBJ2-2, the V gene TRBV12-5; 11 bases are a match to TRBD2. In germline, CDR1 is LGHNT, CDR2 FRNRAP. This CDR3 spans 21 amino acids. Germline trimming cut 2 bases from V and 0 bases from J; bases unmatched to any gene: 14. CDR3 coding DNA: TGTGCTAGTGGTTTGCTAACATATCGGGCTAGCGGGAGGTCGAACACCGGGGAGCTGTTTTTT. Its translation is CASGLLTYRASGRSNTGELFF.

CDR3 nucleotides: TGTGCCAGCAGCGCCCGTTCCGGGAGTAGTAATGAAAAACTGTTTTTT. It translates to CASSARSGSSNEKLFF. The rearrangement joins TRBV9 to TRBJ1-4; no firm D call. V was pared by 3 bases and J by 4 bases, with 16 bases between. The CDR3 length is 16 residues. Germline assignment: CDR1 SGDLS and CDR2 YYNGEE. The full variable domain, with the rest looked up from reference TRBV9 and TRBJ1-4, is DSGVTQTPKHLITATGQRVTLRCSPRSGDLSVYWYQQSLDQGLQFLIQYYNGEERAKGNILERFSAQQFPDLHSELNLSSLELGDSALYFCASSARSGSSNEKLFFGSGTQLSVL.

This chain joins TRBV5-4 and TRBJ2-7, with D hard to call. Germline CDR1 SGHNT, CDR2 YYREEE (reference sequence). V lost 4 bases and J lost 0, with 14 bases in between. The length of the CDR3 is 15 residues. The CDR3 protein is CASSRQTLSSYEQYF. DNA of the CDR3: TGTGCCAGCAGCCGTCAGACACTTAGCTCCTACGAGCAGTACTTC.

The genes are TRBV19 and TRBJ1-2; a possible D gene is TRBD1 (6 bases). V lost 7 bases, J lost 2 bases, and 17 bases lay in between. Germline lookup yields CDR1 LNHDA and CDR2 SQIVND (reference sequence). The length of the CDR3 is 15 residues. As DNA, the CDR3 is TGTGCCAGTACCCGGAAAGGACAGCTGAACTATGGCTACACCTTC. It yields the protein CASTRKGQLNYGYTF.

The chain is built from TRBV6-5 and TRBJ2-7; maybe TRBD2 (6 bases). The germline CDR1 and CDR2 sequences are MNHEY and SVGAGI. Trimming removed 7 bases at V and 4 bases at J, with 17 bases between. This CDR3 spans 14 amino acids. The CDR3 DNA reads TGTGCCAGCACCCCGATGGCGGGACGGTACGAGCAGTACTTC. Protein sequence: CASTPMAGRYEQYF.

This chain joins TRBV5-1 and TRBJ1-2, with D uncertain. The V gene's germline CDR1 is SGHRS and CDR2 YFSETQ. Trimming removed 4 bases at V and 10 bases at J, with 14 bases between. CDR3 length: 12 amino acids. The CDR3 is CASSERVGNYTF. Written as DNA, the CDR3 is TGCGCCAGCAGCGAGCGGGTTGGGAACTACACCTTC.

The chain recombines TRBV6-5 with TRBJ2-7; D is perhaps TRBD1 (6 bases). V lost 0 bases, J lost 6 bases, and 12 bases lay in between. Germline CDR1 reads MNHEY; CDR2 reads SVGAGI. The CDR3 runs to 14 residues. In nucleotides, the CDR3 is TGTGCCAGCAGTTACTCGCGCAGGGGCGGCGAGCAGTACTTC. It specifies CASSYSRRGGEQYF.